This T cell receptor (beta chain) emerged from a study of shared clonotypes between healthy human individuals. Across the study: Three plates were used per donor for CD4 naive, three for CD4 memory, two for CD8 naive and one for CD8 memory. General study results and limits: Non-shared clonotypes displayed generation probabilities falling below those of clonotypes present in all four donors. An effect of sequencing depth on clonotype sharing among donors was expected. Genetic and exposure-history diversity was limited by the small donor number.

This clone was recorded once. Its antigen remains unknown. CDR3 size: 15 residues. Trimming cost V 0 bases and J 0 bases, with 8 bases left between them. Germline values: CDR1 SEHNR, CDR2 FQNEAQ (reference sequence). Some clones are missing from TCRdb's copy, which holds only in-frame ones; the method was immunoSEQ multiplex PCR. Of around 2,000,000 clones listed, approximately 94% are singletons. The naive CD8 fraction comprised CD45RO-negative cells positively selected for CCR7 and excluded terminally differentiated effector memory CD45RA+ cells. The sample consisted of naive CD8+ T cells from PBMCs. V is TRBV7-9 and J is TRBJ1-2; no firm D call. This TCR was recovered from a man aged 18 to 30 in good health. Some clones in this sample may be carry-over from other donors' samples. CDR3 sequence reads: CASSLALPSNYGYTF. CDR3 DNA: TGTGCCAGCAGCTTAGCTCTACCTTCTAACTATGGCTACACCTTC.